This TCR beta chain was found in a study of blood T cell repertoires in COVID-19. The data were produced by immunoSEQ multiplex PCR, yet TCRdb's version contains in-frame clones alone and is incomplete. The sample lists about 90,000 clones; 89% were seen once. The CDR3 extends over 15 amino acids. Germline V lookup: CDR1 MNHNS, CDR2 SASEGT. Germline trimming cut 1 base from V and 6 bases from J; bases unmatched to any gene: 5. The rearrangement links TRBV6-1 to TRBJ1-5; 8 bases fit TRBD1. The sample was peripheral blood. The sequence was obtained from a man aged 50 to 60 with COVID-19, enrolled during active disease. The CDR3 spells CASSEGTGTPQPQHF. CDR3 bases: TGTGCCAGCAGTGAAGGGACAGGGACCCCTCAGCCCCAGCATTTT.